These 12 T cell receptor beta chains share one sample of origin, sequenced in a study of T cells in Graves' hyperthyroidism and ophthalmopathy. Amplified TCR beta CDR3 regions derived from RNA transcripts. First-round RT-PCR of the TCR CDR3 relied on the HTBI primer set. Each CDR3 protein gets one entry after TCRdb re-called the multiplex PCR reads with MiXCR. Counted here are around 290,000 distinct CDR3 sequences, 13% occurring once; the ten biggest clones make up 7.8%. The specimen sequenced was blood. The receptors derive from a woman aged 25 to 39 with Graves' hyperthyroidism that later progressed to Graves' ophthalmopathy.

This clonotype came up a few times. V is TRBV9 and J is TRBJ2-1; D perhaps matches TRBD1 (6 bases). CDR3 length: 15 residues. The V and J ends lost 0 bases and 2 bases respectively, with 9 bases between them. CDR1 SGDLS and CDR2 YYNGEE come from the germline V gene. The DNA for the CDR3 is TGTGCCAGCAGCGTAGAACAGGGTGCCTACAATGAGCAGTTCTTC. Protein sequence: CASSVEQGAYNEQFF.

This clonotype came up many times. This rearrangement joins TRBV5-1 to TRBJ2-1, with 16 nucleotides matching TRBD2. Germline V lookup: CDR1 SGHRS, CDR2 YFSETQ. V dropped 4 bases and J dropped 8; count of bases not matched to a gene: 6. This CDR3 region has 16 residues. The CDR3 is CASSASGLAGGDEQFF. The CDR3 DNA reads as TGCGCCAGCAGCGCCTCGGGACTAGCGGGAGGGGATGAGCAGTTCTTC.

This clonotype has at least ten counts. The V gene is TRBV2, the J gene TRBJ2-7, with 9 bases fitting TRBD2. V was pared by 7 bases and J by 2 bases, with 3 bases of the junction left unmatched. CDR1 and CDR2 (germline): SNHLY, FYNNEI. The length of the CDR3 is 13 residues. CDR3 DNA sequence: TGTGCCAGCATGGCGGGAGGGCCCTACGAGCAGTACTTC. This sequence encodes CASMAGGPYEQYF. The entire variable domain, with the rest obtained from reference TRBV2 and TRBJ2-7, is as follows: EPEVTQTPSHQVTQMGQEVILRCVPISNHLYFYWYRQILGQKVEFLVSFYNNEISEKSEIFDDQFSVERPDGSNFTLKIRSTKLEDSAMYFCASMAGGPYEQYFGPGTRLTVT.

Ten or more counts support this clonotype. The chain couples TRBV27 to TRBJ1-1; D gene uncertain. V shed 0 bases and J shed 1 base, with 9 bases lying between them. The CDR3 loop spans 15 amino acids. CDR1 MNHEY and CDR2 SMNVEV come from the germline V gene (reference sequence). The CDR3 nucleotides read TGTGCCAGCAGTTTATCGGGCAGCCCGAACACTGAAGCTTTCTTT. Encoded protein: CASSLSGSPNTEAFF.

This clonotype was observed at least ten times. The chain couples TRBV2 to TRBJ1-5; possible D gene TRBD1, 6 bases. The V and J ends lost 6 bases and 3 bases respectively, with 12 bases between them. The CDR3 is 14 residues long. CDR1 is SNHLY, CDR2 FYNNEI, per germline. In DNA, the CDR3 is TGTGCCAGCAGGGGGGCACAGACCAATCAGCCCCAGCATTTT. Translating gives CASRGAQTNQPQHF.

This clonotype was counted ten times or more. The chain couples TRBV19 to TRBJ2-7; D is perhaps TRBD1 (7 bases). The V end was cut by 3 bases, the J end by 4 bases, with 40 bases between. The length of the CDR3 is 23 residues. Germline lookup yields CDR1 LNHDA and CDR2 SQIVND (reference sequence). DNA of the CDR3: TGTGCCAGTAGTATGAACCCAATCCCCGCTAGAACGCGAATAGCGGCGACAGGGTACGAGCAGTACTTC. It encodes CASSMNPIPARTRIAATGYEQYF.

The chain joins TRBV4-3 to TRBJ2-7; perhaps TRBD2 as D (5 bases). This CDR3 comprises 13 residues. With 4 bases removed from V and 4 bases from J, the gap between germline ends came to 11 bases. Germline CDR1 and CDR2: LGHNA and YSLEER. The CDR3, as DNA: TGCGCCAGCAGCCCGATTCGGGGTTACGAGCAGTACTTC. Protein sequence: CASSPIRGYEQYF.

In this sample, this clonotype turned up a few times. The V call is TRBV9, the J call TRBJ2-5; 9 positions agree with TRBD1. This CDR3 contains 15 residues. The ends lost 3 bases at V and 5 bases at J; junction bases unmatched: 8. CDR1 and CDR2 from the germline V gene are SGDLS and YYNGEE. The DNA of the CDR3 is TGTGCCAGCAGCGGGAGCGGGACAGGGAGGGAGACCCAGTACTTC. Encoded protein: CASSGSGTGRETQYF.

This clonotype was detected many times. The V and J genes are TRBV6-2 or TRBV6-3 and TRBJ2-7; no reliable D call. Germline V gene sequence: CDR1 MNHEY, CDR2 SVGEGT. V gave up 2 bases and J gave up 7 bases, with 6 bases separating them. This CDR3 comprises 11 residues. CDR3 region: CASSYPEEQYF. The DNA for the CDR3 is TGTGCCAGCAGTTACCCGGAGGAGCAGTACTTC.

This clonotype occurred a few times. The V gene is TRBV29-1, the J gene TRBJ2-2; unclear D gene. Germline CDR1 reads SQVTM; CDR2 reads ANQGSEA. Trimming removed 7 bases at V and 0 bases at J, with 9 bases between. The CDR3 is 13 residues long. The CDR3 here is CSAHHTNTGELFF. The CDR3 bases are TGCAGCGCCCACCATACGAACACCGGGGAGCTGTTTTTT.

This clonotype came up many times. The chain carries TRBV7-9 and TRBJ2-1; TRBD2 matches at 8 bases. This CDR3 has 14 residues. The J segment lost 6 bases and the V segment lost 6 bases, leaving 7 bases of the junction unmatched. Germline lookup yields CDR1 SEHNR and CDR2 FQNEAQ (reference sequence). CDR3 in DNA: TGTGCCAGCAGTTTACTAGCGGCTATCAATGAGCAGTTCTTC. As protein: CASSLLAAINEQFF. The whole variable domain, remainder taken from reference TRBV7-9 and TRBJ2-1, is DTGVSQNPRHKITKRGQNVTFRCDPISEHNRLYWYRQTLGQGPEFLTYFQNEAQLEKSRLLSDRFSAERPKGSFSTLEIQRTEQGDSAMYLCASSLLAAINEQFFGPGTRLTVL.

Many counts were recorded for this clonotype. Here the CDR3 DNA reads TGTGCCAGCGGGGACACTGAAGCTTTCTTT. Protein sequence: CASGDTEAFF. The chain links TRBV28 to TRBJ1-1, with D hard to call. Germline V CDR1 and CDR2: MDHEN, SYDVKM. The CDR3 has 10 residues. The V end was cut by 8 bases, the J end by 3 bases, with 4 bases between.